The rows below give T cell receptor beta chains drawn from one sample of a study of shared clonotypes between healthy human individuals. This table comes from immunoSEQ multiplex PCR, and its TCRdb copy is limited to in-frame clones, with some not included. In the table there are hundreds of thousands of clones, approximately 96% of which are singletons. The sample taken for sequencing was naive CD8+ T cells sorted from blood. All receptors come from a man aged 25 to 45 in good health. Both conserved end residues are part of each CDR3. Fields, in order: J gene, D gene, clone size, V gene, CDR3 protein, CDR3 DNA. D genes are given only for firm matches. Rows may omit the clone size; those that give it use once, few, many or a size class.

J gene: TRBJ2-7
D gene: TRBD1
clone size: NA
V gene: TRBV27
CDR3 protein: CASSFGTGGEQYF
CDR3 DNA: TGTGCCAGCAGTTTCGGGACAGGGGGCGAGCAGTACTTC

J gene: TRBJ2-1
D gene: NA
clone size: once
V gene: TRBV28
CDR3 protein: CASSFNNEQFF
CDR3 DNA: TGTGCCAGCAGTTTTAATAATGAGCAGTTCTTC

J gene: TRBJ2-5
D gene: TRBD2
clone size: NA
V gene: TRBV7-9
CDR3 protein: CASSYLAGGPERYWETQYF
CDR3 DNA: TGTGCCAGCAGCTACCTAGCGGGAGGGCCTGAGCGATATTGGGAGACCCAGTACTTC

J gene: TRBJ2-5
D gene: TRBD2
clone size: NA
V gene: TRBV14
CDR3 protein: CASSQEPLAGGETQYF
CDR3 DNA: TGTGCCAGCAGCCAAGAGCCCCTAGCGGGAGGAGAGACCCAGTACTTC

J gene: TRBJ2-7
D gene: TRBD2
clone size: NA
V gene: TRBV2
CDR3 protein: CASSEQRELEEQYF
CDR3 DNA: TGTGCCAGCAGTGAACAGCGGGAGCTTGAAGAGCAGTACTTC

J gene: TRBJ2-5
D gene: NA
clone size: NA
V gene: TRBV5-4
CDR3 protein: CASRDRKDGDETQYF
CDR3 DNA: TGTGCCAGCAGAGATCGAAAGGACGGCGATGAGACCCAGTACTTC

J gene: TRBJ1-4
D gene: NA
clone size: NA
V gene: TRBV7-2
CDR3 protein: CASSLNDPTGMNEKLFF
CDR3 DNA: TGTGCCAGCAGCCTGAACGATCCTACAGGGATGAATGAAAAACTGTTTTTT

J gene: TRBJ2-1
D gene: NA
clone size: NA
V gene: TRBV21-1
CDR3 protein: CASSKAGTRYNEQFF
CDR3 DNA: TGTGCCAGCAGCAAAGCAGGGACTAGGTACAATGAGCAGTTCTTC

J gene: TRBJ2-3
D gene: NA
clone size: NA
V gene: TRBV4-1
CDR3 protein: CASSQDTGTDTQYF
CDR3 DNA: TGCGCCAGCAGCCAAGACACAGGCACAGATACGCAGTATTTT

J gene: TRBJ1-1
D gene: NA
clone size: NA
V gene: TRBV27
CDR3 protein: CASSLTGLNTEAFF
CDR3 DNA: TGTGCCAGCAGTTTGACGGGGCTTAACACTGAAGCTTTCTTT

J gene: TRBJ2-3
D gene: TRBD2
clone size: NA
V gene: TRBV10-3
CDR3 protein: CAISGESETLAGVYTDTQYF
CDR3 DNA: TGTGCCATCAGTGGGGAGTCGGAGACTTTGGCGGGAGTCTACACAGATACGCAGTATTTT

J gene: TRBJ1-4
D gene: NA
clone size: NA
V gene: TRBV15
CDR3 protein: CATRHRGPFEKLFF
CDR3 DNA: TGTGCCACCAGGCACCGAGGGCCTTTTGAAAAACTGTTTTTT

J gene: TRBJ2-2
D gene: NA
clone size: NA
V gene: TRBV11-3
CDR3 protein: CASSSYTGTTGELFF
CDR3 DNA: TGTGCCAGCAGCTCCTATACAGGGACCACCGGGGAGCTGTTTTTT

J gene: TRBJ2-7
D gene: NA
clone size: NA
V gene: TRBV7-9
CDR3 protein: CASSLSREATKYF
CDR3 DNA: TGTGCCAGCAGCTTATCGAGAGAGGCAACCAAGTACTTC

J gene: TRBJ1-2
D gene: NA
clone size: NA
V gene: TRBV29-1
CDR3 protein: CSVTQTGNHYGYTF
CDR3 DNA: TGCAGCGTCACCCAGACAGGCAACCACTATGGCTACACCTTC

J gene: TRBJ2-2
D gene: NA
clone size: once
V gene: TRBV10-1
CDR3 protein: CASRKTANTGELFF
CDR3 DNA: TGCGCCAGCAGGAAGACAGCGAACACCGGGGAGCTGTTTTTT

J gene: TRBJ2-7
D gene: NA
clone size: NA
V gene: TRBV7-9
CDR3 protein: CASSLDLAGTYEQYF
CDR3 DNA: TGTGCCAGCAGCTTAGATCTCGCGGGAACCTACGAGCAGTACTTC

J gene: TRBJ2-7
D gene: TRBD2
clone size: NA
V gene: TRBV11-2
CDR3 protein: CASSLAPVAGGGEQYF
CDR3 DNA: TGTGCCAGCAGCTTAGCTCCCGTCGCGGGGGGCGGCGAGCAGTACTTC

J gene: TRBJ2-7
D gene: TRBD1
clone size: NA
V gene: TRBV7-9
CDR3 protein: CASTMTGPPLEQYF
CDR3 DNA: TGTGCCAGCACCATGACAGGGCCCCCGCTCGAGCAGTACTTC

J gene: TRBJ2-7
D gene: TRBD1
clone size: NA
V gene: TRBV30
CDR3 protein: CAWSHTGGGEQYF
CDR3 DNA: TGTGCCTGGAGTCATACAGGGGGCGGTGAGCAGTACTTC

J gene: TRBJ2-1
D gene: NA
clone size: NA
V gene: TRBV7-9
CDR3 protein: CASTQGGFEQFF
CDR3 DNA: TGTGCCAGCACACAGGGCGGTTTTGAGCAGTTCTTC

J gene: TRBJ1-1
D gene: TRBD1
clone size: NA
V gene: TRBV27
CDR3 protein: CASSLDRGSNTEAFF
CDR3 DNA: TGTGCCAGCAGTTTAGACAGGGGGTCTAACACTGAAGCTTTCTTT

J gene: TRBJ2-1
D gene: NA
clone size: NA
V gene: TRBV7-9
CDR3 protein: CASSLEGSGRKQFF
CDR3 DNA: TGTGCCAGCAGCTTAGAGGGTTCGGGGAGGAAGCAGTTCTTC

J gene: TRBJ2-7
D gene: TRBD2
clone size: NA
V gene: TRBV27
CDR3 protein: CASSLSGRGYEQYF
CDR3 DNA: TGTGCCAGCAGTCTCAGCGGGAGGGGGTACGAGCAGTACTTC

J gene: TRBJ1-5
D gene: NA
clone size: NA
V gene: TRBV23-1
CDR3 protein: CASSQTSSNQPQHF
CDR3 DNA: TGCGCCAGCAGCCAGACATCCAGCAATCAGCCCCAGCATTTT

J gene: TRBJ2-5
D gene: NA
clone size: NA
V gene: TRBV6-6
CDR3 protein: CASSYESQETQYF
CDR3 DNA: TGTGCCAGCAGTTATGAGTCTCAGGAGACCCAGTACTTC

J gene: TRBJ1-2
D gene: NA
clone size: once
V gene: TRBV9
CDR3 protein: CASSFRPDRRTF
CDR3 DNA: TGTGCCAGCAGCTTTAGACCAGACAGGAGGACTTTT

J gene: TRBJ2-1
D gene: NA
clone size: NA
V gene: TRBV15
CDR3 protein: CATSTYRAGAGDEQFF
CDR3 DNA: TGTGCCACCAGTACGTATAGGGCGGGGGCCGGGGATGAGCAGTTCTTC

J gene: TRBJ2-1
D gene: NA
clone size: NA
V gene: TRBV10-2
CDR3 protein: CASSEGYEQFF
CDR3 DNA: TGCGCCAGCAGTGAGGGGTATGAGCAGTTCTTC

J gene: TRBJ2-7
D gene: NA
clone size: NA
V gene: TRBV4-1
CDR3 protein: CASSQSTNYEQYF
CDR3 DNA: TGCGCCAGCAGCCAGTCAACCAACTACGAGCAGTACTTC

J gene: TRBJ2-7
D gene: TRBD2
clone size: NA
V gene: TRBV5-1
CDR3 protein: CASSPLAGGAYEQYF
CDR3 DNA: TGCGCCAGCAGTCCCCTAGCGGGGGGTGCCTACGAGCAGTACTTC

J gene: TRBJ2-5
D gene: TRBD1
clone size: NA
V gene: TRBV9
CDR3 protein: CASSHTGVPGETQYF
CDR3 DNA: TGTGCCAGCAGTCATACAGGGGTCCCCGGGGAGACCCAGTACTTC

J gene: TRBJ2-7
D gene: NA
clone size: NA
V gene: TRBV6-6
CDR3 protein: CASRISWDNSYEQYF
CDR3 DNA: TGTGCCAGCAGGATAAGTTGGGACAACTCCTACGAGCAGTACTTC

J gene: TRBJ2-3
D gene: NA
clone size: once
V gene: TRBV5-4
CDR3 protein: CASLLADTQYF
CDR3 DNA: TGTGCCAGCTTGCTAGCAGATACGCAGTATTTT

J gene: TRBJ2-5
D gene: TRBD1
clone size: NA
V gene: TRBV5-5
CDR3 protein: CASSLGQGALTQYF
CDR3 DNA: TGTGCCAGCAGCTTGGGACAGGGCGCGTTAACCCAGTACTTC

J gene: TRBJ1-4
D gene: NA
clone size: NA
V gene: TRBV7-6
CDR3 protein: CASSLGWGAREKLFF
CDR3 DNA: TGTGCCAGCAGCTTAGGGTGGGGGGCCCGTGAAAAACTGTTTTTT

J gene: TRBJ1-2
D gene: NA
clone size: NA
V gene: TRBV9
CDR3 protein: CASSVGVSNYGYTF
CDR3 DNA: TGTGCCAGCAGCGTAGGGGTATCTAACTATGGCTACACCTTC

J gene: TRBJ2-5
D gene: TRBD2
clone size: NA
V gene: TRBV7-9
CDR3 protein: CASSGPASGRMSETQYF
CDR3 DNA: TGTGCCAGCAGCGGCCCTGCTAGCGGGAGGATGTCAGAGACCCAGTACTTC

J gene: TRBJ2-7
D gene: NA
clone size: NA
V gene: TRBV9
CDR3 protein: CASSVGNSPYEQYF
CDR3 DNA: TGTGCCAGCAGCGTAGGGAACAGCCCCTACGAGCAGTACTTC

J gene: TRBJ2-7
D gene: NA
clone size: NA
V gene: TRBV18
CDR3 protein: CASSPRDLAYEQYF
CDR3 DNA: TGTGCCAGCTCACCTCGGGACCTCGCCTACGAGCAGTACTTC

J gene: TRBJ1-5
D gene: NA
clone size: NA
V gene: TRBV15
CDR3 protein: CATSGRGESQHF
CDR3 DNA: TGTGCCACCAGCGGCCGAGGGGAATCCCAGCATTTT

J gene: TRBJ2-7
D gene: NA
clone size: NA
V gene: TRBV4-1
CDR3 protein: CASSQGRSLYEQYF
CDR3 DNA: TGCGCCAGCAGCCAAGGCAGGAGCCTCTACGAGCAGTACTTC

J gene: TRBJ1-2
D gene: NA
clone size: once
V gene: TRBV6-1
CDR3 protein: CASSKRIGILHGYTF
CDR3 DNA: TGTGCCAGCAGTAAAAGAATAGGGATTCTACATGGCTACACCTTC

J gene: TRBJ2-7
D gene: TRBD1
clone size: NA
V gene: TRBV27
CDR3 protein: CASSINQGAGAYEQYF
CDR3 DNA: TGTGCCAGCAGCATTAATCAGGGGGCAGGGGCCTACGAGCAGTACTTC

J gene: TRBJ2-1
D gene: TRBD2
clone size: NA
V gene: TRBV7-2
CDR3 protein: CASSLVGGKNEQFF
CDR3 DNA: TGTGCCAGCAGCTTAGTGGGGGGGAAAAATGAGCAGTTCTTC

J gene: TRBJ2-1
D gene: TRBD2
clone size: once
V gene: TRBV29-1
CDR3 protein: CSVEGLAGVRSYNEQFF
CDR3 DNA: TGCAGCGTTGAAGGCCTAGCGGGAGTTAGGTCCTACAATGAGCAGTTCTTC

J gene: TRBJ1-4
D gene: NA
clone size: NA
V gene: TRBV19
CDR3 protein: CASSIRGGQNNEKLFF
CDR3 DNA: TGTGCCAGTAGTATCCGTGGAGGACAGAACAATGAAAAACTGTTTTTT

J gene: TRBJ2-7
D gene: NA
clone size: NA
V gene: TRBV9
CDR3 protein: CASSAGSEQYF
CDR3 DNA: TGTGCCAGCAGCGCCGGGTCCGAGCAGTACTTC

J gene: TRBJ2-7
D gene: TRBD2
clone size: NA
V gene: TRBV5-1
CDR3 protein: CASSLALAGENEQYF
CDR3 DNA: TGCGCCAGCAGCTTGGCCCTAGCGGGAGAGAACGAGCAGTACTTC

J gene: TRBJ2-7
D gene: NA
clone size: NA
V gene: TRBV7-9
CDR3 protein: CASSLARAGSYEQYF
CDR3 DNA: TGTGCCAGCAGCTTAGCGCGGGCAGGGAGCTACGAGCAGTACTTC

J gene: TRBJ2-7
D gene: NA
clone size: once
V gene: TRBV11-2
CDR3 protein: CASSLVGGSEQYF
CDR3 DNA: TGTGCCAGCAGCTTAGTGGGGGGAAGCGAGCAGTACTTC

J gene: TRBJ1-4
D gene: NA
clone size: NA
V gene: TRBV7-9
CDR3 protein: CASSYTRSGSLNGLFF
CDR3 DNA: TGTGCCAGCAGCTATACCCGGTCAGGGTCCCTCAATGGGCTGTTTTTT

J gene: TRBJ1-1
D gene: TRBD1
clone size: NA
V gene: TRBV4-1
CDR3 protein: CASSQDPGGMTEAFF
CDR3 DNA: TGCGCCAGCAGCCAAGATCCAGGGGGCATGACTGAAGCTTTCTTT

J gene: TRBJ1-2
D gene: NA
clone size: once
V gene: TRBV7-9
CDR3 protein: CASSLVSAGTYDGYTF
CDR3 DNA: TGTGCCAGCAGCTTAGTCTCGGCAGGGACCTACGATGGCTACACCTTC

J gene: TRBJ2-7
D gene: TRBD2
clone size: NA
V gene: TRBV7-7
CDR3 protein: CASSLTSGSREQYF
CDR3 DNA: TGTGCTAGCAGCCTGACTAGCGGGAGTCGGGAGCAGTACTTC

J gene: TRBJ2-1
D gene: TRBD2
clone size: NA
V gene: TRBV29-1
CDR3 protein: CSVEGTSGRGSYNEQFF
CDR3 DNA: TGCAGCGTTGAGGGGACTAGCGGGAGGGGCTCCTACAATGAGCAGTTCTTC

J gene: TRBJ2-1
D gene: TRBD1
clone size: NA
V gene: TRBV7-2
CDR3 protein: CASSLPDRGAEQFF
CDR3 DNA: TGTGCCAGCAGCTTACCGGACAGGGGAGCTGAGCAGTTCTTC

J gene: TRBJ2-7
D gene: TRBD1
clone size: NA
V gene: TRBV28
CDR3 protein: CASSPETGRREQYF
CDR3 DNA: TGTGCCAGCAGTCCCGAGACAGGGCGGAGGGAGCAGTACTTC

J gene: TRBJ2-7
D gene: NA
clone size: NA
V gene: TRBV10-1
CDR3 protein: CASSEDGYEQYF
CDR3 DNA: TGCGCCAGCAGTGAGGACGGTTACGAGCAGTACTTC